This is a list of T cell receptor beta chains from one sample in a study of PD-L1 blockade in urothelial cancer. This table comes from immunoSEQ multiplex PCR, and its TCRdb copy is limited to in-frame clones, with some not included. This sample yields around 110,000 clones, of which approximately 90% are seen a single time; under 2% belongs to the top ten. Sequencing was performed on PBMCs, taken around atezolizumab (anti-PD-L1) treatment. All receptors derive from a man in his sixties with urothelial cancer. Both conserved end residues are part of each CDR3. D genes are given only for firm matches. Expanded clones are given a class, and other clones once, few, many or no size at all.

>.|TRBJ2-1|TRBV5-6|.
CASSLINSDEQFF
TGTGCCAGCAGCTTGATAAATTCCGATGAGCAGTTCTTC
>.|TRBJ1-2|TRBV2|few
CASSEAQPGDGYTF
TGTGCCAGCAGTGAAGCGCAGCCCGGGGATGGCTACACCTTC
>TRBD2|TRBJ2-7|TRBV30|.
CAWTAAGVSGEQYF
TGTGCCTGGACTGCGGCGGGAGTGAGTGGCGAGCAGTACTTC
>TRBD2|TRBJ2-3|TRBV19|.
CASSTLAGAATDTQYF
TGTGCCAGTAGTACCCTAGCGGGGGCCGCCACAGATACGCAGTATTTT
>.|TRBJ1-5|TRBV19|.
CASTRGIGQPQHF
TGTGCCAGTACGAGGGGGATAGGTCAGCCCCAGCATTTT
>TRBD1|TRBJ1-5|TRBV2|.
CASSEGDSPNQPQHF
TGTGCCAGCAGTGAAGGGGACAGCCCCAATCAGCCCCAGCATTTT
>.|TRBJ1-5|TRBV4-1|.
CASSQEGQGSLGQPQHF
TGCGCCAGCAGCCAAGAAGGCCAGGGATCCCTCGGGCAGCCCCAGCATTTT
>TRBD2|TRBJ2-1|TRBV28|.
CASSRGGLSYNEQFF
TGTGCCAGCAGCCGCGGGGGGCTCTCCTACAATGAGCAGTTCTTC
>.|TRBJ2-7|TRBV28|.
CASSSTGTQPYEQYF
TGTGCCAGCAGTTCAACCGGGACACAACCCTACGAGCAGTACTTC
>.|TRBJ1-2|TRBV2|few
CASSDGQDYGYTF
TGTGCCAGCAGTGACGGCCAGGACTATGGCTACACCTTC
>.|TRBJ1-1|TRBV28|.
CASSLARTEAFF
TGTGCCAGCAGTTTGGCCAGGACTGAAGCTTTCTTT
>TRBD1|TRBJ1-1|TRBV28|.
CASTPTRDRGEAFF
TGTGCCAGCACCCCGACCCGGGACAGGGGTGAAGCTTTCTTT
>TRBD1|TRBJ1-5|TRBV23-1|.
CASSHRAPKWSRDREVGNQPQHF
TGCGCCAGCAGTCACCGGGCACCAAAATGGTCCCGGGACAGGGAAGTTGGAAATCAGCCCCAGCATTTT
>.|TRBJ2-7|TRBV7-6|.
CASTQGTGGNEQYF
TGTGCCAGCACCCAGGGGACCGGGGGGAACGAGCAGTACTTC
>TRBD2|TRBJ2-1|TRBV9|.
CASSVGGIGNEQFF
TGTGCCAGCTCGGTGGGAGGGATTGGCAATGAGCAGTTCTTC
>TRBD2|TRBJ2-2|TRBV14|.
CASSQKKSGLAGGTNTGELFF
TGTGCCAGCAGCCAAAAGAAGTCGGGACTAGCGGGAGGGACGAACACCGGGGAGCTGTTTTTT
>.|TRBJ2-2|TRBV4-2|.
CASSPFRGANTGELFF
TGTGCCAGCAGCCCGTTCCGCGGGGCTAACACCGGGGAGCTGTTTTTT
>.|TRBJ2-7|TRBV6-6|.
CASSSRQYKEYF
TGTGCCAGCAGTTCTCGACAGTATAAGGAGTACTTC
>TRBD1|TRBJ2-1|TRBV6-1|.
CASSRDSSYNEQFF
TGTGCCAGCAGTAGGGACAGCTCCTACAATGAGCAGTTCTTC
>.|TRBJ2-7|TRBV6-1|once
CASSTWRAYEQYF
TGTGCCAGCAGTACTTGGAGGGCTTACGAGCAGTACTTC
>TRBD2|TRBJ2-2|TRBV5-4|.
CASRRTTGLAGGSNTGELFF
TGTGCCAGCAGACGCACTACGGGCCTAGCGGGGGGCTCGAACACCGGGGAGCTGTTTTTT
>TRBD1|TRBJ1-4|TRBV10-3|.
CATHTGVANEKLFF
TGTGCCACCCACACAGGGGTGGCTAATGAAAAACTGTTTTTT
>TRBD1|TRBJ1-2|TRBV6-1|.
CASSRTGLTSYGYTF
TGTGCCAGCAGTCGGACAGGTTTGACGTCCTATGGCTACACCTTC
>TRBD2|TRBJ2-1|TRBV5-1|.
CASSTLRGTSGGSNNEQFF
TGCGCCAGCAGCACCCTTAGGGGGACTAGCGGGGGGAGCAACAATGAGCAGTTCTTC
>TRBD1|TRBJ2-7|TRBV29-1|.
CSVARDRGHEQYF
TGCAGCGTTGCTCGCGACAGGGGCCACGAGCAGTACTTC
>.|TRBJ1-6|TRBV7-3|.
CASSPGTPNSPLHF
TGTGCCAGCAGCCCCGGGACACCGAATTCACCCCTCCACTTT
>.|TRBJ2-5|TRBV12-5|once
CASGLVQRRKETQYF
TGTGCTAGTGGTTTGGTACAGCGGAGAAAAGAGACCCAGTACTTC
>TRBD2|TRBJ2-7|TRBV19|.
CASSTLAGVYEQYF
TGTGCCAGTAGTACCTTAGCGGGAGTGTACGAGCAGTACTTC